This TCR beta chain was captured in a study of cytomegalovirus exposure and HLA in healthy donors. About the study: In a previous analysis, 110 million or so unique TCR beta sequences were found from roughly 180 million T cells. Whole-study results and caveats: Donors were assumed by presence/absence analyses to have roughly uniform sequencing depth. TCR beta V segments were, for the most part, productive about 87% or about 30% of the time in an earlier analysis.

Trimming removed 4 bases from V and 7 bases from J, with 19 bases in between. In germline, CDR1 is MDHEN, CDR2 SYDVKM. This CDR3 region has 16 residues. 60 Vbeta and 13 Jbeta primers were used in PCR. Method: immunoSEQ multiplex PCR; TCRdb's copy keeps in-frame clones and lacks some. The data contain about 130,000 clones, about 80% of them singletons. Concerning this clone: What it recognizes is unknown.

The TCR originated in a man aged 25-45 years in good health and CMV-seronegative. The sequencing sample was made of PBMCs. V usage is TRBV28 and J usage is TRBJ2-2; a possible D gene is TRBD1 (5 bases). CDR3 residues: CASSSRTIFAVGELFF. For the CDR3, the DNA is TGTGCCAGCAGTTCCCGGACAATTTTTGCTGTCGGGGAGCTGTTTTTT.